Detailed here is one TCR beta chain. How the authors handled the data: Amplified reference gene primers provided the basis for estimating nucleated cell counts. Sequenced by immunoSEQ multiplex PCR; TCRdb stores in-frame clones only, minus some. Clonal size and the V and J genes are those of that table, whereas D and trimming came from the DNA. The sample gives about 120,000 clones, about 80% of which show up once; around 37% is in the top ten. These data belong to a study of blood T cell repertoires in COVID-19. Study-wide background: Acute and convalescent COVID-19 samples came from the United States, Italy and Spain. PBMCs, B-cell-depleted T cells, or T cells were the source of the cDNA or gDNA that made up the material.

Sample: peripheral blood. The receptor was derived from a middle-aged man with active or convalescent COVID-19.

CDR3: CASSSSGNEQFF. The CDR3 coding sequence is TGTGCCAGCAGCAGTAGCGGCAATGAGCAGTTCTTC. The chain carries TRBV7-3 and TRBJ2-1; possibly TRBD2 for D (6 bases). With 5 bases removed from V and 6 bases from J, the gap between germline ends came to 8 bases. Germline lookup yields CDR1 SGHTA and CDR2 FQGTGA. This CDR3 comprises 12 residues. Drawing the rest from reference TRBV7-3 and TRBJ2-1, the complete variable domain is GAGVSQTPSNKVTEKGKYVELRCDPISGHTALYWYRQSLGQGPEFLIYFQGTGAADDSGLPNDRFFAVRPEGSVSTLKIQRTERGDSAVYLCASSSSGNEQFFGPGTRLTVL.